Only a few counts were recorded for the clone carrying this T cell receptor beta chain. Its antigen is not identified. Trimming pared 2 bases from V and 8 bases from J, leaving 16 bases between. Germline CDR1 and CDR2: SGHVS and FNYEAQ. The CDR3 runs to 15 residues. The sample belongs to a study of T cell repertoires in cytomegalovirus infection. For the study at large: The study used recently identified HLA-C-restricted and well-studied HLA-B-restricted CMV epitopes. CMV infection plus the matching HLA type was flagged by public TCR beta signatures.

General study results and limits: Ex vivo, HLA-C-restricted CMV-specific TCR beta clonotypes prevailed over the rest of the response. The cumulative frequency of public TCR beta families identified carriers of CMV plus the relevant HLA.

TCRdb recomputed calls from the reads with MiXCR, one row per CDR3 protein. Found here are 830,000 or so distinct CDR3 sequences, around a third of them singletons; the top ten hold around 12%. This sequence was found in a human donor in good health (CMV status not recorded). Some clones in this sample may be carry-over from other donors' samples. The rearrangement uses TRBV7-6 and TRBJ2-1; D possibly corresponds to TRBD2 (6 bases). The sample here was cultured CD8+ T cells from PBMCs, taken from culture after CMV antigen stimulation. CDR3 in DNA: TGTGCCAGCAGCTTAACTGGGGAGGCCTGGGATGAGCAGTTCTTC. This sequence encodes CASSLTGEAWDEQFF.